Below are 10 T cell receptor beta chains sequenced from a single sample in a study of shared clonotypes between healthy human individuals. CD8 cells regarded as naive lacked CD45RO, were positively chosen for CCR7, and omitted terminally differentiated effector memory CD45RA+ cells. The repertoire was sequenced with immunoSEQ multiplex PCR; TCRdb's copy has only in-frame clones and lacks some. The repertoire holds 560,000 or so clones, with about 96% as singletons. The sequenced material came from naive CD8+ T cells sorted from blood. These receptors were obtained from a woman in her twenties or thirties in good health.

The rearrangement links TRBV6-1 to TRBJ1-5; D not resolved. CDR3 length equals 12 residues. Trimming stripped 0 bases from V and 9 bases from J, with 6 bases between. Germline V gene sequence: CDR1 MNHNS, CDR2 SASEGT. The CDR3 nucleotides read TGTGCCAGCAGTGAAGCGTCTCTGCCCCAGCATTTT. Its translation is CASSEASLPQHF.

V is TRBV28 and J is TRBJ1-1, with D unclear. Germline-derived CDR1 and CDR2 are MDHEN and SYDVKM. V shed 5 bases and J shed 0 bases, with 16 bases lying between them. CDR3 length: 16 residues. The CDR3 region has the DNA TGTGCCAGCAGTCTCCCCATTAGGAGATTGAACACTGAAGCTTTCTTT. This encodes CASSLPIRRLNTEAFF.

This clone was counted once. The genes are TRBV10-2 and TRBJ2-1; D is possibly TRBD2 (5 bases). Germline loops: CDR1 WSHSY, CDR2 SAAADI. Trimming cost V 5 bases and J 2 bases, with 10 bases left between them. The CDR3 is 14 amino acids. CDR3 in amino acids: CASSTQRTYNEQFF. The CDR3 DNA reads TGCGCCAGCAGTACTCAGCGGACCTACAATGAGCAGTTCTTC.

The rearrangement links TRBV15 to TRBJ2-1; D is unclear. The germline gives CDR1 LNHNV, CDR2 YYDKDF (reference sequence). The CDR3 length is 12 residues. Trimming left V 6 bases short and J 4 bases short, with 7 bases between. The CDR3 nucleotides are TGTGCCACCAGGGGTGGTTACAATGAGCAGTTCTTC. Amino acid sequence: CATRGGYNEQFF.

This clone was picked up one time. The chain couples TRBV28 to TRBJ2-5, with a possible D match to TRBD1 (6 bases). Germline V gene lookup returns CDR1 MDHEN and CDR2 SYDVKM. The CDR3 loop spans 15 amino acids. Trimming removed 0 bases at V and 5 bases at J, with 13 bases between. CDR3 residues: CASSLWGQGSETQYF. In DNA form, the CDR3 reads TGTGCCAGCAGTTTATGGGGGCAGGGGTCGGAGACCCAGTACTTC.

About this clone itself: Mismatch with germline at one junction end may stem from a read error. The rearrangement uses TRBV2 and TRBJ2-7, with a possible D match to TRBD2 (5 bases). From germline, CDR1 is SNHLY and CDR2 FYNNEI. This CDR3 contains 14 residues. The CDR3 spells CASSEADRSYEQYF. CDR3 nucleotide sequence: TGTGCCAGCAGCGAAGCGGACCGCTCCTACGAGCAGTACTTC.

The genes are TRBV29-1 and TRBJ1-2; D ambiguous. There are 12 residues in the CDR3. The germline gives CDR1 SQVTM, CDR2 ANQGSEA. V gave up 2 bases and J gave up 2 bases, with 6 bases separating them. The CDR3, as DNA: TGCAGCGTTGAACGAAGCAACTATGGCTACACCTTC. Its translation is CSVERSNYGYTF.

This chain joins TRBV28 and TRBJ1-5, with a tentative D call TRBD1 (5 bases). Germline lookup yields CDR1 MDHEN and CDR2 SYDVKM. The CDR3 is made up of 15 amino acids. V lost 2 bases, J lost 5 bases, and 13 bases lay in between. The CDR3 protein is CASSLRGRGDQPQHF. The CDR3 DNA reads as TGTGCCAGCAGTTTAAGGGGTCGGGGGGATCAGCCCCAGCATTTT. Full variable domain (outside the CDR3, taken from reference TRBV28 and TRBJ1-5): DVKVTQSSRYLVKRTGEKVFLECVQDMDHENMFWYRQDPGLGLRLIYFSYDVKMKEKGDIPEGYSVSREKKERFSLILESASTNQTSMYLCASSLRGRGDQPQHFGDGTRLSIL.

The rearrangement uses TRBV5-6 and TRBJ2-2; tentative D call: TRBD2 (6 bases). V lost 1 base and J 5 bases, leaving 15 bases between the germline ends. CDR3 length equals 16 residues. The germline V gene encodes CDR1 SGHDT and CDR2 YYEEEE. As DNA, the CDR3 is TGTGCCAGCAGCTTGAGTTTGGGTAGCGGTACCGGGGAGCTGTTTTTT. Its protein product is CASSLSLGSGTGELFF.

The chain joins TRBV5-6 to TRBJ2-5; 10 bases line up with TRBD1. This CDR3 comprises 15 residues. V shed 2 bases and J 7 bases; nucleotides not matched to a gene: 8. Germline assignment: CDR1 SGHDT and CDR2 YYEEEE. The CDR3 loop is CASSFAGTGVLTQYF. The CDR3 nucleotides are TGTGCCAGCAGCTTCGCCGGGACAGGGGTGTTGACCCAGTACTTC.